This T cell receptor beta chain was found in a study of vaccination and CD4 T cells after COVID-19. Turning to the study itself: Two doses of either BNT162b2 or mRNA-1273 vaccine were given to participants.

About this clonotype itself: Its antigen remains unidentified.

Scientists ran DNA taken from cultured CD4+ T cells through the Oncomine TCR Beta short-read assay for sequencing. In TCRdb, the PCR reads were re-called with MiXCR into one record per CDR3 protein. Of 10,000 to 15,000 distinct CDR3 sequences in the sample, less than 65% were seen once. The treatment here: approximately nine-day PBMC culture with coronavirus spike peptide pools or control peptides (ViraFEST assay). Sequencing was performed on CD4+ T cells from blood, cultured in vitro. The receptor comes from a human donor who had recovered from COVID-19.

For the CDR3, the DNA is TGCAGTGCTAGGGACAGTCGCGGGTTTGAAAAACTGTTTTTT. It specifies CSARDSRGFEKLFF. The chain uses TRBV20-1 and TRBJ1-4; perhaps TRBD1 as D (6 bases). Trimming left V 3 bases short and J 7 bases short, with 15 bases between. In germline, CDR1 is DFQATT, CDR2 SNEGSKA (reference sequence). The CDR3 is 14 residues long.